One and the same sample provided the 4 T cell receptor beta chains below, sequenced in a study of radiation and T cells in renal cell carcinoma. This sample's time point: blood 4 weeks post-SBRT, at nephrectomy. Treatment defined: 15 Gy SBRT to primary tumor, nephrectomy 4 weeks later. Repertoires were generated with immunoSEQ multiplex PCR, while TCRdb's copy carries only in-frame clones and drops some. The sample records roughly 90,000 clones, around four fifths being singletons. This specimen consisted of blood, obtained from a patient whose treatment included radiotherapy and nephrectomy. The receptors derive from a man aged 45-60 years with renal cell carcinoma.

This rearrangement joins TRBV29-1 to TRBJ1-2; D unclear. Germline CDR1 and CDR2: SQVTM and ANQGSEA. The CDR3 totals 10 residues. V lost 6 bases and J lost 14, with 16 bases in between. The CDR3 DNA sequence: TGCAGCGTGGAGACGGTTACACGGACCTTC. Translating gives CSVETVTRTF.

This CDR3 is CASSTPGQGSNIQYF. The CDR3 region has the DNA TGTGCCAGCAGTACCCCGGGACAGGGGTCAAACATTCAGTACTTC. The chain links TRBV28 to TRBJ2-4, with TRBD1 matching 10 bases. The CDR3 runs to 15 residues. Germline-derived CDR1 and CDR2 are MDHEN and SYDVKM. V was clipped by 5 bases and J by 6 bases; unmatched bases: 7.

This chain connects TRBV29-1 to TRBJ2-1; 8 positions match TRBD1. CDR1 is SQVTM, CDR2 ANQGSEA, per germline. CDR3 length: 14 amino acids. V shed 7 bases and J 5 bases; nucleotides not matched to a gene: 10. The CDR3 coding sequence is TGCAGCGCAACCGGGACAGGCGACCACAATGAGCAGTTCTTC. Amino acid sequence: CSATGTGDHNEQFF.

The chain links TRBV7-9 to TRBJ2-3; D is undetermined. CDR3 length equals 13 residues. Germline CDR1 is SEHNR and CDR2 is FQNEAQ (reference sequence). V lost 4 bases to trimming and J lost 4 bases, with 9 bases between them. CDR3 coding DNA: TGTGCCAGCAGCTCGAATAGACCAGATACGCAGTATTTT. Residues: CASSSNRPDTQYF. Full variable domain (missing parts from reference TRBV7-9 and TRBJ2-3): DTGVSQNPRHKITKRGQNVTFRCDPISEHNRLYWYRQTLGQGPEFLTYFQNEAQLEKSRLLSDRFSAERPKGSFSTLEIQRTEQGDSAMYLCASSSNRPDTQYFGPGTRLTVL.